This TCR beta chain was found in a study of blood T cell repertoires in COVID-19. Germline CDR1 reads SGDLS; CDR2 reads YYNGEE. This CDR3 comprises 15 residues. With 3 bases clipped from V and 7 bases from J, the junction kept 12 bases outside the gene matches. Clones were read by immunoSEQ multiplex PCR, and TCRdb kept only the in-frame ones, dropping some. This repertoire shows about 250,000 clones, 85% to 90% found once; its top ten account for about 1.7%. This receptor was identified in a man aged 35-49 years who had recovered from COVID-19. The chain carries TRBV9 and TRBJ1-2; 7 nucleotides line up with TRBD1. The sequenced sample was PBMCs or T cells enriched from blood (not recorded which). CDR3 protein: CASSARDRVGSGYTF. CDR3 nucleotides: TGTGCCAGCAGCGCAAGAGACAGGGTCGGTTCTGGCTACACCTTC.